The 5 T cell receptor beta chains listed next were all sequenced from one sample in a study of blood T cell repertoires in COVID-19. Some clones are missing from TCRdb's copy, which holds only in-frame ones; the method was immunoSEQ multiplex PCR. The sample has 290,000 or so clones, 80% to 95% seen once; the top ten hold more than 0.95%. Sequencing used PBMCs or T cells enriched from blood (not recorded which). All receptors derive from a woman younger than 45 who had recovered from COVID-19.

The table lists this clone with a count of one. The chain recombines TRBV5-6 with TRBJ1-5; 8 bases are a match to TRBD1. The CDR3 has 15 residues. Germline CDR1 reads SGHDT; CDR2 reads YYEEEE. V lost 0 bases and J lost 3; bases outside the gene matches: 2. CDR3 DNA sequence: TGTGCCAGCAGCTTGGGACAGGGGTTCAATCAGCCCCAGCATTTT. It translates to CASSLGQGFNQPQHF.

This chain joins TRBV5-5 and TRBJ1-4; tentatively, D is TRBD1 (6 bases). CDR3 length equals 14 residues. Germline-derived CDR1 and CDR2 are SGHKS and YYEKEE (reference sequence). Between the trimmed V and J ends, which lost 3 bases and 8 bases, there was a span of 14 bases. In DNA form, the CDR3 reads TGTGCCAGCAGCTCCGGACAGCCTGGAGAAAAACTGTTTTTT. This codes for CASSSGQPGEKLFF.

The V gene is TRBV28, the J gene TRBJ1-3; 7 nucleotides align to TRBD1. Germline V gene sequence: CDR1 MDHEN, CDR2 SYDVKM. The trim removed 2 bases at V and 7 bases at J, leaving 8 bases unmatched. The CDR3 has 15 amino acids. The CDR3 spells CASSLDVDRVNTIYF. In DNA, the CDR3 is TGTGCCAGCAGTTTAGATGTCGACAGGGTGAACACCATATATTTT.

This clone was observed a few times. The sample has other DNA sequences that encode this CDR3 too. The chain uses TRBV7-3 and TRBJ1-3, with D perhaps matching TRBD1 (5 bases). The CDR3 sequence is 15 residues long. Germline CDR1 reads SGHTA; CDR2 reads FQGTGA. With 1 base removed from V and 4 bases from J, the gap between germline ends came to 11 bases. CDR3 in amino acids: CASSLSGGFGNTIYF. In DNA form, the CDR3 reads TGTGCCAGCAGCTTAAGTGGGGGGTTCGGAAACACCATATATTTT.

J is TRBJ2-7 and V is TRBV27, with 15 bases that match TRBD2. Germline V gene sequence: CDR1 MNHEY, CDR2 SMNVEV (reference sequence). The CDR3 is made up of 17 amino acids. With 2 bases clipped from V and 7 bases from J, the junction kept 9 bases outside the gene matches. This chain's CDR3 is CASSLGPGLAGGGEQYF. CDR3 sequence (DNA): TGTGCCAGCAGTTTAGGGCCCGGACTAGCGGGAGGGGGAGAGCAGTACTTC.